The present T cell receptor (beta chain) was sequenced within a study of early T cells in non-severe SARS-CoV-2 infection. The wider study: Sequencing was performed on bulk RNA from unsorted whole blood, leaving chains unpaired.

V lost 0 bases to trimming and J lost 0 bases, with 9 bases between them. CDR1 is MNHNY and CDR2 is SVGAGI in the germline V gene (reference sequence). The CDR3 totals 15 residues. Unique molecular identifiers were affixed to single, distinct cDNA molecules. A single record per CDR3 protein comes from TCRdb applying MiXCR to the 5' RACE reads. This table has more than 55,000 distinct CDR3 sequences, 5% to 6.5% appearing once. This clonotype was seen repeatedly, ten times or more. This receptor was identified in an adult who was a healthcare worker with PCR-confirmed SARS-CoV-2 infection or an uninfected control (not recorded which). The chain has TRBV6-6 and TRBJ2-7; D is unresolved. Here the sequenced sample was whole blood, taken at baseline. CDR3 sequence (DNA): TGTGCCAGCAGTTACTCCCCGACGGTCTCCTACGAGCAGTACTTC. As protein: CASSYSPTVSYEQYF.